This TCR beta chain was obtained from a study of CD8 T cells in ankylosing spondylitis. Regarding this clonotype: Its antigen is currently unknown.

TCRdb processed the 5' RACE reads anew with MiXCR; each CDR3 protein has one entry. The sample includes hundreds of thousands of distinct CDR3 sequences, 25% to 30% of them seen just once. Whole-study findings and limits: For ankylosing spondylitis blood, a TCR beta motif of 7 to 9 highly homologous variants appeared characteristic.

Germline CDR1 DFQATT, CDR2 SNEGSKA (reference sequence). V gave up 0 bases and J gave up 0 bases, with 9 bases separating them. The CDR3 contains 15 residues. This sequence originates from a male donor with ankylosing spondylitis. The sequencing input was blood, either unsorted or a sorted T cell fraction (not recorded which). The chain recombines TRBV20-1 with TRBJ1-3, with D unresolved. The CDR3 sequence is CSAREFRSSGNTIYF. The CDR3, as DNA: TGCAGTGCTAGAGAGTTTAGGAGCTCTGGAAACACCATATATTTT.